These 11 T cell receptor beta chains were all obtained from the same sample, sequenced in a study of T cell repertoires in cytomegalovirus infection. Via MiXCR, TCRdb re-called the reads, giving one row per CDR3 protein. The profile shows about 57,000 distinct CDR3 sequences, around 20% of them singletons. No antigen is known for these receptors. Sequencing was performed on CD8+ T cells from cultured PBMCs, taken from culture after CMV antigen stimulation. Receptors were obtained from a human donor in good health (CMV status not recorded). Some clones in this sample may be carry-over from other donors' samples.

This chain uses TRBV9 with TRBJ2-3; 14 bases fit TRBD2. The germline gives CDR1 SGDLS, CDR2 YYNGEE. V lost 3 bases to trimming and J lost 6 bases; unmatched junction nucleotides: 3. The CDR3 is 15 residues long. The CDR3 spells CASSGLAGGLDTQYF. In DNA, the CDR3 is TGTGCCAGCAGCGGACTAGCGGGGGGGTTGGATACGCAGTATTTT.

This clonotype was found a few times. CDR3 sequence (DNA): TGTGCCAGCAGCTCGCCGACAGGCGAGAGTTCCTTTCGGCTTGAAGCTTTCTTT. It encodes CASSSPTGESSFRLEAFF. V is TRBV7-9 and J is TRBJ1-1, with a possible D match to TRBD1 (6 bases). V lost 4 bases to trimming and J lost 7 bases, with 28 bases between them. The CDR3 runs 18 residues. CDR1 and CDR2 from the germline V gene are SEHNR and FQNEAQ (reference sequence).

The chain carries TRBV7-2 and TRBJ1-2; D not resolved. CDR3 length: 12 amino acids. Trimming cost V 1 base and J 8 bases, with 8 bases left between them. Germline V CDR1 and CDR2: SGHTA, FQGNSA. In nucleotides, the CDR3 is TGTGCCAGCAGCTTAGGTCCTCAAGGCTACACCTTC. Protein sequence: CASSLGPQGYTF. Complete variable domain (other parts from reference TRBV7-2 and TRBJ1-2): GAGVSQSPSNKVTEKGKDVELRCDPISGHTALYWYRQSLGQGLEFLIYFQGNSAPDKSGLPSDRFSAERTGGSVSTLTIQRTQQEDSAVYLCASSLGPQGYTFGSGTRLTVV.

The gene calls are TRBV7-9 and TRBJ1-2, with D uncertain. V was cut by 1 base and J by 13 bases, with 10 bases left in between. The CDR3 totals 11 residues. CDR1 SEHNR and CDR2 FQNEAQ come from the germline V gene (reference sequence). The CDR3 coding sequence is TGTGCCAGCAGCTTAGGTCCTTCGGGCACCTTC. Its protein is CASSLGPSGTF.

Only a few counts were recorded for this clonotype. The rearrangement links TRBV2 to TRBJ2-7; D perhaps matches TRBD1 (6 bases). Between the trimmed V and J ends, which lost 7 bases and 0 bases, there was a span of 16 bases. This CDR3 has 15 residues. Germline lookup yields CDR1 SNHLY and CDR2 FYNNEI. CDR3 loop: CASIESWDISYEQYF. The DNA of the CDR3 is TGTGCCAGCATCGAGTCCTGGGACATCTCCTACGAGCAGTACTTC.

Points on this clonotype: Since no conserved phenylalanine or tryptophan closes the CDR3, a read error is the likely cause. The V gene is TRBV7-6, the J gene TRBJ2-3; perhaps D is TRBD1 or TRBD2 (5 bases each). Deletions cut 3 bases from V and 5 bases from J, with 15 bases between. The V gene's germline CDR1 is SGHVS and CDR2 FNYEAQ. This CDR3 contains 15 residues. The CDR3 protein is CASSLPGQGEDTQYY. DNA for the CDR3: TGTGCCAGCAGCTTGCCGGGTCAGGGAGAAGATACGCAGTATTAT.

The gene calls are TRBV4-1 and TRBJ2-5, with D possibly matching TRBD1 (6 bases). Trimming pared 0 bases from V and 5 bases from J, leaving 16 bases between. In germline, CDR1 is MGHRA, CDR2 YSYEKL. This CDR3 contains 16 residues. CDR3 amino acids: CASSQEYTGSTETQYF. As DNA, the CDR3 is TGCGCCAGCAGCCAAGAATATACAGGGTCGACGGAGACCCAGTACTTC.

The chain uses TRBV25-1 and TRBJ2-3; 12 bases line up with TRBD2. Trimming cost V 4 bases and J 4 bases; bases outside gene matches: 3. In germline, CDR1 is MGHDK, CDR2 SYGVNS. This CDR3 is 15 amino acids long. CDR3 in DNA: TGTGCCAGCAGTGGACTAGCGGGGGTCCCAGATACGCAGTATTTT. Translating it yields CASSGLAGVPDTQYF.

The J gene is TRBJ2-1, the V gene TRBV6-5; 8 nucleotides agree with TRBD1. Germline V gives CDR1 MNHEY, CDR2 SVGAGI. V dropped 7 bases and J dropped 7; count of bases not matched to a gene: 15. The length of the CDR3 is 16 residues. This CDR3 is CASTSSVRQGRNEQFF. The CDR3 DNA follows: TGTGCCAGCACCTCGTCAGTCAGACAGGGGCGGAATGAGCAGTTCTTC.

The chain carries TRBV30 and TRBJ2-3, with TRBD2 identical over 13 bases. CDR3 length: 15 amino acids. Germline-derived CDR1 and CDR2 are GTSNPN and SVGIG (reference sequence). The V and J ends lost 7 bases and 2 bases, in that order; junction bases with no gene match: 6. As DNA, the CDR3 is TGTGCCTTGACTAGCGGGGGGACTTTCACAGATACGCAGTATTTT. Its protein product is CALTSGGTFTDTQYF.

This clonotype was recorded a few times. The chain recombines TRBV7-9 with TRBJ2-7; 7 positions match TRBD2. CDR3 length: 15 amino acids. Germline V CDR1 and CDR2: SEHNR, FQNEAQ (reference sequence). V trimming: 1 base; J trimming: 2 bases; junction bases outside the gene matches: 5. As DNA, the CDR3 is TGTGCCAGCAGCTTAGACAAGCGGGGCGCCTACGAGCAGTACTTC. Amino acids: CASSLDKRGAYEQYF. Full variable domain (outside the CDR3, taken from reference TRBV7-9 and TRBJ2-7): DTGVSQNPRHKITKRGQNVTFRCDPISEHNRLYWYRQTLGQGPEFLTYFQNEAQLEKSRLLSDRFSAERPKGSFSTLEIQRTEQGDSAMYLCASSLDKRGAYEQYFGPGTRLTVT.